The sequence of this T cell receptor beta chain was determined in a study of OX40 agonist ivuxolimab in advanced cancers. About the full investigation: Ivuxolimab, which targeted the costimulatory receptor OX40 (CD134), was an agonistic, fully human IgG2 monoclonal antibody. Patients were allowed to have had prior anti-PD-1, anti-PD-L1 or anti-CTLA-4 therapy, and more than 30% of the dose-escalation patients had previously received checkpoint inhibitors. Among the roughly 52 dose-escalation patients, about 19 had hepatocellular carcinoma, roughly 15 melanoma, 9 renal cell carcinoma and 9 head and neck cancer. Partial responses occurred in three dose-escalation patients, of whom one had hepatocellular carcinoma and two had cutaneous melanoma. In the dose-escalation cohort, approximately 80% of patients were male, and the mean age was approximately 60 years with a range of about 20 to 80. Intravenous ivuxolimab was administered to patients every 2 weeks at six dose levels: 0.01, 0.1, 0.3, 1.5, 3 and 10 mg/kg. Peripheral TCRbeta sequencing aimed to test whether ivuxolimab altered TCR sequence diversity and caused clonal T-cell expansion. The paper describes the monotherapy dose-escalation part (N ≈ 50 patients) of the phase I trial of ivuxolimab.

The trial excluded patients who had a history of autoimmune disease or were on systemic immunosuppression. In every dose cohort, peripheral blood was drawn for TCR sequencing at baseline, cycle 4 day 1, and cycle 7 day 1. Samples came from an open-label, multicenter, first-in-human phase I dose-escalation trial of ivuxolimab. Adults with locally advanced or metastatic melanoma, renal cell, hepatocellular, or head and neck squamous cell carcinoma were enrolled in the trial. Before TCR sequencing, CD4+ T cells and CD8+ T cells from peripheral blood were sorted into separate populations. As concerns this clone: The specificity of this receptor is unknown. Base quality data are lacking; no much larger clone is found one base away.

Genomic DNA was isolated from the sorted cells so that the TCRbeta CDR3 region could be sequenced. The immunoSEQ Assay was used to sequence the TCRbeta CDR3 regions. TCRdb provides this immuneACCESS table in a form limited to in-frame rearrangements. Some clones are lacking; in checked studies, under half of them reflect an unresolved V gene, and why the rest are absent is not known. This sample is represented by some 50,000 clones; just under 90% of them were singletons. In total, the top ten clones hold roughly 5.9% of the sample. Overall study outcomes, separate from this receptor: After ivuxolimab, CD8+ T cells had more expanded clones than CD4+ T cells on average. Low levels of normalized T-cell clonal expansion were also seen in some patients who did not respond. In partial responders in the 0.1-3.0 mg/kg groups, normalized peripheral clonal expansion was found to be among the lowest, especially among CD8+ T cells. At doses of 0.1 to 3.0 mg/kg, clonal expansion of both CD4+ and CD8+ T cells in blood was seen between baseline and week 6. The antigen specificity of the peripheral T cells that underwent clonal expansion was not determined.

Sequencing was performed on CD4+ or CD8+ T cells sorted from blood, taken in a trial of the OX40 agonist ivuxolimab. This receptor was taken from an adult with an advanced solid tumor such as melanoma, head and neck, liver or kidney cancer.

The DNA sequence is given as TGCGCCAGCAGCCGAGGGGACACTGAAGCTTTCTTT. Translated, it gives CASSRGDTEAFF. The chain is assembled from TRBV5-1 and TRBJ1-1; the D gene is possibly TRBD1, with 5 bases matching. CDR1 SGHRS and CDR2 YFSETQ are derived from the germline V gene. The CDR3 goes from the cysteine to the phenylalanine over 12 residues. Only the CDR3 part of the read is kept: 36 bases, read in frame from the first base. Trimming costs V 4 bases and J 3 bases, and their ends lie 7 bases apart.